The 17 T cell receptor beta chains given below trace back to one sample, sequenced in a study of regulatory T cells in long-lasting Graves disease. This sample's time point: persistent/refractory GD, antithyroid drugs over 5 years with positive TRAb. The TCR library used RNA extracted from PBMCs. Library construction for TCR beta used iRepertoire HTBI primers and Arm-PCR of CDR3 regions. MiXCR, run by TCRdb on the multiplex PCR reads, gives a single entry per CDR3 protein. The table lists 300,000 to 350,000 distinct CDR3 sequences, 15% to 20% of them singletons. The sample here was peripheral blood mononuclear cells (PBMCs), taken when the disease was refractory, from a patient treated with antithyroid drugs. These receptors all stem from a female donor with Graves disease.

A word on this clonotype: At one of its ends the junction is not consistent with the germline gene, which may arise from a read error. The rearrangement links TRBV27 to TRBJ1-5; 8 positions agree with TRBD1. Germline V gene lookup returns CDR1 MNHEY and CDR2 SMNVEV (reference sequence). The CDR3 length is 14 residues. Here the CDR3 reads CAGSPDRGRQPQHF. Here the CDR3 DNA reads TGTGCCGGCAGCCCCGACAGGGGTCGACAGCCCCAGCATTTT.

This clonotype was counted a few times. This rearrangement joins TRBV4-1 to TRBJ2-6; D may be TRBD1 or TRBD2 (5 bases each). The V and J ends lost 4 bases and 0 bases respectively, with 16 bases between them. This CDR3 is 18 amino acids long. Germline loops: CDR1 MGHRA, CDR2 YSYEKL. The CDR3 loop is CASSLRDGYSSGANVLTF. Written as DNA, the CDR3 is TGCGCCAGCAGCCTCCGGGACGGCTATAGCTCTGGGGCCAACGTCCTGACTTTC.

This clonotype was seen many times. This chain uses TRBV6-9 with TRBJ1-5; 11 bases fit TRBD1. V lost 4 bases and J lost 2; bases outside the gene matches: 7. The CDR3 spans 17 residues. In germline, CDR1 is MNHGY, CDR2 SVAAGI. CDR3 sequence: CASSSGQGGSGNQPQHF. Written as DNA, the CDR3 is TGTGCCAGCAGTTCGGGACAGGGGGGAAGCGGCAATCAGCCCCAGCATTTT.

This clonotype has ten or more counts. The CDR3 reads CSKQGDGTGELFF. The CDR3 DNA reads as TGCAGTAAACAGGGCGACGGCACCGGGGAGCTGTTTTTT. The chain recombines TRBV20-1 with TRBJ2-2; D may be TRBD1 (6 bases). V shed 8 bases and J shed 4 bases, with 14 bases lying between them. This CDR3 spans 13 amino acids. Per the germline V gene, CDR1 is DFQATT and CDR2 is SNEGSKA (reference sequence).

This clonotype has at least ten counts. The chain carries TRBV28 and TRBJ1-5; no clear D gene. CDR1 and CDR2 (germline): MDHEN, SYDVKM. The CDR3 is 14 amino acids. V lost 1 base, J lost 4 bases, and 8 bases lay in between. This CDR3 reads CASSLYLGNQPQHF. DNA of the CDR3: TGTGCCAGCAGTTTATATCTAGGGAATCAGCCCCAGCATTTT.

CDR3 protein: CASKKNRGANTEAFF. The CDR3, as DNA: TGTGCCAGCAAAAAGAACAGGGGTGCGAACACTGAAGCTTTCTTT. This chain joins TRBV12-3 or TRBV12-4 and TRBJ1-1, with 7 bases matching TRBD1. Losses at the gene ends were 7 bases for V and 1 base for J; bases not matched to a gene: 9. This CDR3 region has 15 residues.

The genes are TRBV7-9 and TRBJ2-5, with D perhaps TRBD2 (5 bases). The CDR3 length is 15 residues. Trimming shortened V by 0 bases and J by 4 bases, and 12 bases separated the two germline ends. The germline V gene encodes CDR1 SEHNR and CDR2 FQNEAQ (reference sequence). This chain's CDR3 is CASSLAGVEIETQYF. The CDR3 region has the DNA TGTGCCAGCAGCTTAGCCGGGGTTGAAATAGAGACCCAGTACTTC.

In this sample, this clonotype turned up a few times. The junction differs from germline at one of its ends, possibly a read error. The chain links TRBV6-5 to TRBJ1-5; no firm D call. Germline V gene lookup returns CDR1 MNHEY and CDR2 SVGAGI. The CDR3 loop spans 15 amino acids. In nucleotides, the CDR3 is TGTGCCTGCAGTTATGTACTTCAACCCAATCAGCCCCAGCATTTT. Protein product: CACSYVLQPNQPQHF.

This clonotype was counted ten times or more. Here the CDR3 reads CATSDFRQPGAFF. The CDR3 coding sequence is TGTGCCACCAGTGATTTCCGACAGCCTGGAGCTTTCTTT. The genes are TRBV24-1 and TRBJ1-1, with a possible D match to TRBD1 (5 bases). The CDR3 spans 13 residues. CDR1 and CDR2 from the germline V gene are KGHDR and SFDVKD. Trimming stripped 1 base from V and 10 bases from J, with 12 bases between.

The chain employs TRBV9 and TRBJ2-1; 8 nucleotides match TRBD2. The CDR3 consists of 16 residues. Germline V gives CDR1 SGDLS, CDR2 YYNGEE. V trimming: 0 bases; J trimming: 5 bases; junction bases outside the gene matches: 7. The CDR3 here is CASSVEGTRTHNEQFF. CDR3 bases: TGTGCCAGCAGCGTAGAAGGGACTAGGACACACAATGAGCAGTTCTTC.

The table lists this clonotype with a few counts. The CDR3 sequence is CASSPLAGVDEQYF. The CDR3 nucleotides are TGTGCCAGCTCACCACTGGCAGGGGTCGACGAGCAGTACTTC. The chain links TRBV18 to TRBJ2-7; D is possibly TRBD1 (6 bases). The CDR3 runs 14 residues. V lost 1 base, J lost 5 bases, and 12 bases lay in between. CDR1 and CDR2 from the germline V gene are KGHSH and LQKENI.

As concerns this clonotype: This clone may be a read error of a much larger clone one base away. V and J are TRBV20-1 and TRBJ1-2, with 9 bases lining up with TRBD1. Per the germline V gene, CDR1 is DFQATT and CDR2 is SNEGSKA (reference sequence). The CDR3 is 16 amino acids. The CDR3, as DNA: TGCAGTGCTAGAGAGTGGGCCGGGACAGGGACTTATGGCCACACCTTC. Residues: CSAREWAGTGTYGHTF.

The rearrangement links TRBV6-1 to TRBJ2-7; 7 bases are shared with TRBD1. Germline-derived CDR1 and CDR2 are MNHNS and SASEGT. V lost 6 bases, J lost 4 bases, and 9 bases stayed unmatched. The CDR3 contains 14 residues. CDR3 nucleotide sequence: TGTGCCAGCAGATTACCGGGACAGCTATACGAGCAGTACTTC. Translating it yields CASRLPGQLYEQYF.

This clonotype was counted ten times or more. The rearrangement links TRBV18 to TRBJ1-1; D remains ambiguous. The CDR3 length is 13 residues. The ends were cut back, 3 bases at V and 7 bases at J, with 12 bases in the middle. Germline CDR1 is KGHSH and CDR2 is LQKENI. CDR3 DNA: TGTGCCAGCTCACCTCGAGGCCTTGGTGAAGCTTTCTTT. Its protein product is CASSPRGLGEAFF.

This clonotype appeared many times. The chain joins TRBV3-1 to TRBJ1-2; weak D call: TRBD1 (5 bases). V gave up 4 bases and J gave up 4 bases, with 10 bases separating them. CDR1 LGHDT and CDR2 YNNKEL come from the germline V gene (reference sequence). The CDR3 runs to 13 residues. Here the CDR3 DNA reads TGTGCCAGCAGCCGACCGGGACGCTATGGCTACACCTTC. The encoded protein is CASSRPGRYGYTF. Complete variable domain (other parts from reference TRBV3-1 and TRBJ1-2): DTAVSQTPKYLVTQMGNDKSIKCEQNLGHDTMYWYKQDSKKFLKIMFSYNNKELIINETVPNRFSPKSPDKAHLNLHINSLELGDSAVYFCASSRPGRYGYTFGSGTRLTVV.

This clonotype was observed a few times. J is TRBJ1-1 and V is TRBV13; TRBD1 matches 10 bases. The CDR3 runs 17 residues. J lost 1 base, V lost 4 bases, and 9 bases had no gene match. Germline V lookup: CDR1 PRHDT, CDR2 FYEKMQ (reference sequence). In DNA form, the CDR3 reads TGTGCCAGCAGCTCCCGGGACAGGGGTGAGGAGAACACTGAAGCTTTCTTT. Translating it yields CASSSRDRGEENTEAFF.

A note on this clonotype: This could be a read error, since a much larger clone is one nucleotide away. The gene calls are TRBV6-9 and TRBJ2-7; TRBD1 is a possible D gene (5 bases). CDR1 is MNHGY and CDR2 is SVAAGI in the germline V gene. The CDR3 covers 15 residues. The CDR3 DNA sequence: TGTGCCAGCGGTTACTCTGCAGGGATCGCCTACGAGCAGTACTTC. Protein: CASGYSAGIAYEQYF.